The 10 T cell receptor beta chains presented below share a single source sample, sequenced in a study of blood T cell repertoires in COVID-19. The assay was immunoSEQ multiplex PCR, and TCRdb's table has in-frame clones only and misses some. Among 200,000 or so clones listed, 80% to 90% were seen once. Sample: peripheral blood. These receptors were obtained from a woman of 80 years or more with COVID-19, enrolled during active disease.

The chain combines TRBV19 with TRBJ1-5; 7 nucleotides match TRBD1. The CDR3 runs 20 residues. J gave up 0 bases and V 2 bases, and 16 bases lay outside the gene matches. Germline V gene lookup returns CDR1 LNHDA and CDR2 SQIVND (reference sequence). The CDR3 nucleotides are TGTGCCAGTAGTATATGGGACAGACCGCATGGCTTTAATAGCAATCAGCCCCAGCATTTT. This gives the protein CASSIWDRPHGFNSNQPQHF.

The chain uses TRBV30 and TRBJ2-7; D is unclear. The CDR3 is 12 residues long. The V and J ends lost 2 bases and 4 bases respectively, with 9 bases between them. Germline CDR1 reads GTSNPN; CDR2 reads SVGIG (reference sequence). The CDR3 DNA follows: TGTGCCTGGAGTTTACGGGTTTACGAGCAGTACTTC. Residues: CAWSLRVYEQYF.

J is TRBJ2-1 and V is TRBV2; 13 bases map to TRBD2. The junction had 5 bases not matched to a gene; V was cut back by 6 bases and J by 6 bases. The germline CDR1 and CDR2 sequences are SNHLY and FYNNEI. This CDR3 region has 15 residues. The CDR3 region is CASSKRTSGSNEQFF. The CDR3 DNA follows: TGTGCCAGCAGCAAAAGGACTAGCGGGAGCAATGAGCAGTTCTTC.

The chain links TRBV2 to TRBJ2-3; 9 bases align to TRBD2. Trimming took 6 bases from V and 3 from J; bases not matched to a gene: 7. This CDR3 has 15 residues. Germline loops: CDR1 SNHLY, CDR2 FYNNEI. The CDR3 DNA reads as TGTGCCAGCAGATTCCTAGGACTAGCGACAGATACGCAGTATTTT. Its translation is CASRFLGLATDTQYF.

This clone appeared a single time. The rearrangement joins TRBV19 to TRBJ2-5; D is unresolved. The CDR3 is 13 residues long. V lost 1 base and J 5 bases, leaving 8 bases between the germline ends. Germline assignment: CDR1 LNHDA and CDR2 SQIVND (reference sequence). This chain's CDR3 is CASSIAVLETQYF. The CDR3 DNA sequence: TGTGCCAGTAGTATAGCGGTTTTGGAGACCCAGTACTTC.

The chain combines TRBV7-8 with TRBJ2-1, with unresolved D. The germline V and J ends were trimmed by 3 bases and 8 bases, with 8 bases remaining between them. The germline V gene has CDR1 SGHVS and CDR2 FQNEAQ. This CDR3 region has 12 residues. CDR3 sequence: CASSLAMDEQFF. The CDR3 region has the DNA TGTGCCAGCAGCTTGGCAATGGATGAGCAGTTCTTC.

This chain joins TRBV7-9 and TRBJ1-2; the match to TRBD1 covers 12 bases. The V segment lost 5 bases and the J segment 3 bases; nucleotides outside the gene matches: 10. The germline V gene encodes CDR1 SEHNR and CDR2 FQNEAQ (reference sequence). The CDR3 is 17 residues long. DNA for the CDR3: TGTGCCAGCAGCCCTACCGGGACAGGGGGCGCGGACTATGGCTACACCTTC. This translates into CASSPTGTGGADYGYTF.

CDR3 protein: CSVVLRGSYEQYF. The CDR3 DNA is TGCAGCGTTGTGTTACGAGGCTCCTACGAGCAGTACTTC. The rearrangement joins TRBV29-1 to TRBJ2-7; unclear D gene. Germline CDR1 reads SQVTM; CDR2 reads ANQGSEA. The length of the CDR3 is 13 residues. Trimming took 4 bases from V and 0 from J, leaving 10 bases between them.

This sequence joins TRBV11-2 and TRBJ2-7; 11 nucleotides match TRBD2. CDR3 size: 14 residues. Germline values: CDR1 SGHAT, CDR2 FQNNGV. With 5 bases clipped from V and 1 base from J, the junction kept 1 base outside the gene matches. CDR3: CASSRLAGSYEQYF. CDR3 DNA sequence: TGTGCCAGCAGCCGACTAGCGGGGTCCTACGAGCAGTACTTC. The whole variable domain, filled in from reference TRBV11-2 and TRBJ2-7, reads EAGVAQSPRYKIIEKRQSVAFWCNPISGHATLYWYQQILGQGPKLLIQFQNNGVVDDSQLPKDRFSAERLKGVDSTLKIQPAKLEDSAVYLCASSRLAGSYEQYFGPGTRLTVT.

CDR3 region: CASSLSGLRNEKLFF. The CDR3 nucleotides are TGTGCCAGCAGCTTATCGGGACTTAGGAATGAAAAACTGTTTTTT. The gene calls are TRBV7-8 and TRBJ1-4; the D gene is possibly TRBD1 (5 bases). In germline, CDR1 is SGHVS, CDR2 FQNEAQ. This CDR3 is built from 15 residues. Trimming took off 2 bases at V and 5 bases at J, with 12 bases between the two ends. The full variable domain, in which reference TRBV7-8 and TRBJ1-4 provide the parts outside the CDR3, is GAGVSQSPRYKVAKRGQDVALRCDPISGHVSLFWYQQALGQGPEFLTYFQNEAQLDKSGLPSDRFFAERPEGSVSTLKIQRTQQEDSAVYLCASSLSGLRNEKLFFGSGTQLSVL.